This T cell receptor beta chain appears in the sequencing data of a study of blood T cell repertoires in COVID-19. Only in-frame clones appear in the TCRdb table, and some are missing; sequencing was by immunoSEQ multiplex PCR. The data hold some 70,000 clones, with 70% to 90% observed a single time. Germline values: CDR1 MNHNY, CDR2 SVGAGI (reference sequence). Trimming took 8 bases from V and 4 from J, leaving 14 bases between them. This CDR3 has 13 amino acids. The sample holds a few counts of this clone. This sequence originates from a woman between 65 and 79 years old with acute or convalescent COVID-19. The rearrangement joins TRBV6-6 to TRBJ1-2; TRBD1 might be the D (5 bases). The specimen sequenced was peripheral blood. The CDR3 nucleotides are TGTGCCAGCGCCCCGCGGGGCACCTATGGCTACACCTTC. Protein sequence: CASAPRGTYGYTF.